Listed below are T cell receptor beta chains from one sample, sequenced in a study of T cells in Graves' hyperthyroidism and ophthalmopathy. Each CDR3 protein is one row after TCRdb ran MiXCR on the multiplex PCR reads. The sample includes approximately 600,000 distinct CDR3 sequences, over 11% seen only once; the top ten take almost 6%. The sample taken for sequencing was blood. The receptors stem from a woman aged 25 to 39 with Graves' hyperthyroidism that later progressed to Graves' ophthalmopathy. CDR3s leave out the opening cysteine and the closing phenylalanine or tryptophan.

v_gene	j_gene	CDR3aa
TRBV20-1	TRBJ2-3	SAMGHRSTDTQY
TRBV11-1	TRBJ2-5	ASSINGAQETQY
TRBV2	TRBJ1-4	ASSPPPTNEKLF
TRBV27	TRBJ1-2	ASSLRRGTADYGYT
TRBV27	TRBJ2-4	ASSFVGAKNIQY
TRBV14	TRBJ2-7	ASSQVAGGFFYEQY
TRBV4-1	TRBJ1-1	ASSQDYDRGSEAF
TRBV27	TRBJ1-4	ASSLVRGKKLF
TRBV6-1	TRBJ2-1	ASSSTPFISGTYNEQF
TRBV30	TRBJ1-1	AWSEAANTEAF
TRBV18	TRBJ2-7	ASSPPSGYYEQY
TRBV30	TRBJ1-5	AWRSSNQPQH
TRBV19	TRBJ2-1	ASSMVSGSYKSSYNEQF
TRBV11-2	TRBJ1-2	ASSPGGTVSGYGYT
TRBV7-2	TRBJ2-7	ASSPELWEKY
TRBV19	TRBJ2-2	ASIKGGSTGELF
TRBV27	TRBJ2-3	ASSRSSDTQY
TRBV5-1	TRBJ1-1	ASSSRRQNPRGTEAF
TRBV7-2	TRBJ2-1	ASSQTSGRASEQF
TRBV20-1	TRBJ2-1	SARDTTGGDNEQF
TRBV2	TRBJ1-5	ASSGDRASNQPQH
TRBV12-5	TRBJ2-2	ASGLVRGSGELF
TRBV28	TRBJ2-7	ASTSGPGGENEQY
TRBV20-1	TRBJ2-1	SARGGLAEGISYNEQF
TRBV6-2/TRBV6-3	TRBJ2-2	ASTLRSLAGSLTTGELF
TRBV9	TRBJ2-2	ASSFTGQGNTGELF
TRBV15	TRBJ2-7	ATSRLGGEEQY
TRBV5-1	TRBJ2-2	ASSLDRTGELF
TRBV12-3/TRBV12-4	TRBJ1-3	ASREATDSGNTIY
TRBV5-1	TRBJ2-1	ASSPDGDSYNEQF
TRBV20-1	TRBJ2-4	SADPGQGKNIQY
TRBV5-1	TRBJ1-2	ASSLSGAQSNYGYT
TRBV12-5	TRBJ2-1	ASGSPGTGGNEQF
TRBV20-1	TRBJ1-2	SARSGADGYT
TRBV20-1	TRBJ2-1	SASGSRGGDIPEQF
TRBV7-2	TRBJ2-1	ASSLRRTSGSYNEQF
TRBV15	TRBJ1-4	ATSRDRGPNEKLF
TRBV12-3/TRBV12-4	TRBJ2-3	ASSFGGAGTDTQY
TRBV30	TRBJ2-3	AWRGGGVRTDTQY
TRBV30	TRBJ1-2	AWSVRRTGGPSIYGYT
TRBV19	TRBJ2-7	ASSSTGTYSYEQY
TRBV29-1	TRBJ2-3	SAEGSGTQY
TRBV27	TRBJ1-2	ASSLGGRMYGYT
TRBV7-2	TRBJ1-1	ASSPRDRAMNTEAF
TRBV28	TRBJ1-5	ASSLFRQPQH
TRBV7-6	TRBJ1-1	ASSGPNTEAF
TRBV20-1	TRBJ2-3	SAGQSGTDTQY
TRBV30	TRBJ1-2	AWSLDRGQGYT
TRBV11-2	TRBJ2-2	ASSRVRTGELF
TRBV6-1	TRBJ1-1	ASTRDRAGTEAF
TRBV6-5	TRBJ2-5	ASSYLMGQNQETQY
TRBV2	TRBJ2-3	ASRAGLAVSDTQY
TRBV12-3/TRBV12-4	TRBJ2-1	ASSGTSGSARNEQF
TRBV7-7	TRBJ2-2	ASSLEAPVRTSGELF
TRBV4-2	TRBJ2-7	ASSQDGTGWYHEQY
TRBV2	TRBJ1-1	ASKRTRAGGQNTEAF
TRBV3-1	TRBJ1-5	ASSQGSGGQPQH